The sequence of this T cell receptor (beta chain) was determined in a study of shared clonotypes between healthy human individuals (dated by TCRdb to the early 2020s). A note on the overall study: Three men and a couple of women, aged 18 to 49 years, made up the cohort. For each donor, CD4 naive and CD4 memory were each run on three plates, CD8 naive on two plates, and CD8 memory on one plate. To estimate repertoire size and how much clonotypes are shared between individuals, the study performed deep sequencing of blood TCR repertoires from five healthy adults. To increase sequencing depth and limit assay-specific biases, different laboratories used diverse techniques to prepare libraries and sequence TCR repertoires. Between about 0.85 and 10 billion PBMCs per donor were obtained by leukapheresis.

TCR CDR3 regions were amplified from genomic DNA by multiplex PCR using the deep immunoSEQ assay. For each cell subset, the extracted genomic DNA was distributed evenly across all wells of several immunoSEQ 96-well plates, and each plate served as one replicate. For sorted subsets, about 200 ng genomic DNA, equal to 30,000 or so T cell genomes, was loaded into each replicate PCR. Purified libraries were quantified with a Qubit 3.0 fluorometer, sized on a Bioanalyzer 2100, and re-quantified with the KAPA Library Quantification kit. Each immunoSEQ 96-well plate was sequenced on its own single-read 150-cycle Illumina NextSeq 550 flow cell. Regarding the original processing steps: Because the immunoSEQ output included only junctional sequences and no quality scores, the filtering could not be the same as the filtering used for full-length reads. To assign V/J genes and CDR3, sequences were annotated using PyIR, a Python wrapper for IgBLAST v1.9, with IMGT germline references. Reads with weak V/J assignments (E-value above 1e-6), missing CDR3, stop codons, out-of-frame junctions, or ambiguous translated residues were removed. V3J clonotypes were defined by identical inferred V gene, J gene, and CDR3 amino acid sequence. Percentage overlap between repertoires was computed as shared unique clonotypes divided by the size of the smaller repertoire. Repertoire richness was assessed with RTK rarefaction, the Chao1 estimator, and Recon v2.1 estimates of unobserved clonotypes. Generation probabilities for all TCRbeta clonotypes obtained by the gDNA method from a few donors were computed using OLGA. TCRdb took this table from immuneACCESS and kept in-frame rearrangements with V and J called. Such tables lack part of the clones; where checked against another copy, unresolved V genes explain under half of the gap, and the rest is unexplained. That table gives V, J and clone size, and the DNA gave D and trimming. Recorded for this sample are about 2.1 million clones; 85% to 95% of them occurred a single time. Around 1.7% of the sample goes to the ten largest clones.

The CDR3 sequence holds 11 residues, the cysteine and phenylalanine included. Just the 33-base CDR3 DNA is kept, in frame starting at base 1. For this clone: Its antigen is currently not known. Per-base quality was not reported, and no clone a single base away is much larger than it.

For the CD8 naive samples, CD45RO-negative cells were positively selected for CCR7, yielding a CD45RA+CCR7+ population from which TemRA cells were excluded. Healthy HIV-negative adults with no recently reported acute infections or vaccinations were included as donors. Only Caucasian adults living in Nashville, Tennessee, USA were represented among the donors. After blood collection by leukapheresis, PBMCs were isolated using Ficoll-Histopaque density gradient centrifugation and then cryopreserved in the vapor phase of liquid nitrogen. Purity and quantity of every magnetically sorted T cell population were checked by analytical flow cytometry. Genomic DNA was isolated from every sorted fraction and measured by UV absorbance on a Nanodrop 2000c. Overall study outcomes, separate from this receptor: Incomplete sequencing was indicated by rarefaction of sorted-subset datasets, despite the large sequencing depth. Compared with non-shared clonotypes, clonotypes shared by all four sorted-subset donors had higher generation probabilities. Approximately 5% of naive CD4, 3.5% of naive CD8, around 2.3% of memory CD4, and 0.35% to 0.4% of memory CD8 clonotypes were shared across four donors. Only blood was sampled, and tissue TCR repertoires likely differ from those in blood. The small number of donors limited the genetic and exposure-history diversity represented. Based on pairwise subsampling, the degree of clonotype sharing among donors was expected to be affected by sequencing depth. Estimated clonotype richness was generally larger for naive than for memory subsets.

Rearrangement joined TRBV12-2 to TRBJ1-1; the table gives TRBD1 as D, unverified against the DNA. TRBV12-2 is noted as a pseudogene. This TCR came from a man aged 18 to 29 in good health. Some clones in this sample may be carry-over from other donors' samples. The specimen sequenced was naive CD8+ T cells from PBMCs. This sample's cell subset or site label indicates: CD45RA+CCR7+. The DNA sequence reads TGTGCAAGTCGCTTGGACAGCCAAGCTTTCTTT. This yields the protein CASRLDSQAFF.